This TCR beta chain was obtained from a study of blood T cell repertoires in COVID-19. Study-level information: Some COVID-19 samples were acute and others convalescent; all came from the United States, Italy and Spain. T cells, B-cell-depleted T cells, or PBMCs provided the cDNA or gDNA that served as material.

Authors' data handling: Estimates of nucleated cell counts were drawn from the amplification of reference gene primers. The protocol was immunoSEQ multiplex PCR, while the TCRdb copy is restricted to in-frame clones and leaves out a portion. The V and J calls and clone size are taken from that table; D and trimming were inferred from the DNA. This table has 70,000 to 90,000 clones, roughly 70% appearing once. CDR1 and CDR2 from the germline V gene are MRHNA and SNTAGT. The CDR3 consists of 14 residues. V lost 6 bases to trimming and J lost 4 bases, with 13 bases between them. The sequence was collected from a human donor with acute or convalescent COVID-19. The donor label of this sample is uncertain. The chain employs TRBV6-4 and TRBJ2-1; possibly TRBD2 for D (5 bases). Sequencing was performed on peripheral blood. CDR3 bases: TGTGCCAGCAGGAAGGGATCGGGGTACAATGAGCAGTTCTTC. Encoded protein: CASRKGSGYNEQFF.